This entry lists 25 T cell receptor beta chains sequenced from one sample in a study of early T cells in non-severe SARS-CoV-2 infection. TCRdb fed the 5' RACE reads into MiXCR, producing one record per CDR3 protein. The sample shows about 59,000 distinct CDR3 sequences, around 14% of them seen only once. Material: whole blood, obtained at baseline. The receptors derive from an adult who was a healthcare worker with PCR-confirmed SARS-CoV-2 infection or an uninfected control (not recorded which).

The rearrangement uses TRBV19 and TRBJ2-7; D uncertain. V lost 1 base to trimming and J lost 5 bases, with 6 bases between them. The CDR3 covers 12 residues. Germline values: CDR1 LNHDA, CDR2 SQIVND (reference sequence). This CDR3 reads CASSIGGHEQYF. CDR3 in DNA: TGTGCCAGTAGTATAGGTGGACACGAGCAGTACTTC. Variable domain in full (rest from reference TRBV19 and TRBJ2-7): DGGITQSPKYLFRKEGQNVTLSCEQNLNHDAMYWYRQDPGQGLRLIYYSQIVNDFQKGDIAEGYSVSREKKESFPLTVTSAQKNPTAFYLCASSIGGHEQYFGPGTRLTVT.

This clonotype occurred many times. This sequence joins TRBV18 and TRBJ1-2; D unresolved. The germline V gene encodes CDR1 KGHSH and CDR2 LQKENI. The V end was cut by 6 bases, the J end by 6 bases, with 17 bases between. The CDR3 has 14 residues. CDR3: CASSPMDRADGYTF. CDR3 nucleotide sequence: TGTGCCAGCTCCCCAATGGACCGGGCAGATGGCTACACCTTC.

This clonotype came up many times. This chain joins TRBV27 and TRBJ2-1; D gene ambiguous. Trimming shortened V by 5 bases and J by 9 bases, and 14 bases separated the two germline ends. The CDR3 runs to 13 residues. Germline values: CDR1 MNHEY, CDR2 SMNVEV (reference sequence). The CDR3 nucleotides read TGTGCCAGCAGTCCAAGCCCCCAGGTTGAGCAGTTCTTC. Translated: CASSPSPQVEQFF.

This clonotype was seen ten or more times. The chain joins TRBV11-2 to TRBJ2-7; D is unclear. The V gene's germline CDR1 is SGHAT and CDR2 FQNNGV. Trimming pared 1 base from V and 3 bases from J, leaving 7 bases between. The CDR3 has 13 residues. CDR3 region: CASSLVGIYEQYF. The CDR3 region has the DNA TGTGCCAGCAGCTTAGTGGGGATCTACGAGCAGTACTTC.

This clonotype was counted many times. The chain has TRBV11-2 and TRBJ2-5; 9 bases map to TRBD2. V lost 3 bases, J lost 5 bases, and 16 bases stayed unmatched. CDR1 and CDR2 from the germline V gene are SGHAT and FQNNGV. The CDR3 sequence is 18 residues long. The CDR3 nucleotides read TGTGCCAGCAGCTTTTGGTTTGGAGCGGGAGGCTTGACGGAGACCCAGTACTTC. Amino acids: CASSFWFGAGGLTETQYF.

The chain recombines TRBV20-1 with TRBJ1-2; D is possibly TRBD1 (5 bases). Germline V gives CDR1 DFQATT, CDR2 SNEGSKA (reference sequence). The CDR3 runs to 14 residues. Trimming removed 6 bases at V and 4 bases at J, with 18 bases between. The CDR3 DNA reads as TGCAGTGCCAACAAAGGGACCCAAAGCTATGGCTACACCTTC. Its protein product is CSANKGTQSYGYTF.

The V gene is TRBV11-1, the J gene TRBJ1-2; D gene ambiguous. The V and J ends lost 0 bases and 4 bases respectively, with 9 bases between them. CDR1 is SGHAT, CDR2 FQDESV, per germline (reference sequence). This CDR3 has 14 amino acids. The CDR3 sequence is CASSLAEGIYGYTF. The CDR3 nucleotides read TGTGCCAGCAGCTTAGCGGAGGGTATCTATGGCTACACCTTC.

This chain links TRBV6-2 or TRBV6-3 with TRBJ2-7; D is unresolved. Trimming left V 5 bases short and J 3 bases short, with 5 bases between. CDR1 and CDR2 (germline): MNHEY, SVGEGT. This CDR3 has 11 residues. The CDR3: CASSPLYEQYF. As DNA, the CDR3 is TGTGCCAGCAGTCCCCTCTACGAGCAGTACTTC.

The chain has TRBV27 and TRBJ1-1, with 7 nucleotides matching TRBD1. Germline CDR1 and CDR2: MNHEY and SMNVEV (reference sequence). V lost 4 bases to trimming and J lost 4 bases; unmatched junction nucleotides: 6. This CDR3 has 14 amino acids. CDR3 DNA: TGTGCCAGCAGTTACAGGGGTGGAAGCACTGAAGCTTTCTTT. It codes for CASSYRGGSTEAFF.

V and J are TRBV30 and TRBJ1-4; no reliable D call. This CDR3 is 15 amino acids long. Germline-derived CDR1 and CDR2 are GTSNPN and SVGIG (reference sequence). The germline V and J ends were trimmed by 4 bases and 5 bases, with 17 bases remaining between them. For the CDR3, the DNA is TGTGCCTGGAATCCCCGGGCAGCCTCAAATGAAAAACTGTTTTTT. It yields the protein CAWNPRAASNEKLFF.

This clonotype has a count of ten or more. CDR3 sequence (DNA): TGTGCCAGCAGCTTGGCAGCAGCAGGGAGGAACACTGAAGCTTTCTTT. Its translation: CASSLAAAGRNTEAFF. J is TRBJ1-1 and V is TRBV5-4, with a possible D match to TRBD1 (5 bases). The CDR3 totals 16 residues. The germline gives CDR1 SGHNT, CDR2 YYREEE (reference sequence). V lost 0 bases to trimming and J lost 1 base, with 13 bases between them.

This clonotype was seen a few times. The rearrangement joins TRBV10-2 to TRBJ1-2; weak D call: TRBD1 (6 bases). This CDR3 spans 13 amino acids. CDR1 and CDR2 from the germline V gene are WSHSY and SAAADI. V was pared by 3 bases and J by 3 bases, with 8 bases between. CDR3 protein: CASSEGGYYGYTF. CDR3 nucleotides: TGCGCCAGCAGTGAAGGGGGGTACTATGGCTACACCTTC.

Turning to this clonotype: Lacking the conserved final phenylalanine or tryptophan, this CDR3 likely reflects a read error. The chain uses TRBV9 and TRBJ2-3; TRBD2 aligns across 13 bases. The CDR3 totals 17 residues. The V gene's germline CDR1 is SGDLS and CDR2 YYNGEE. V trimming: 4 bases; J trimming: 2 bases; junction bases outside the gene matches: 7. CDR3 sequence reads: CASSPWGLAGFTDTQYS. In DNA form, the CDR3 reads TGTGCCAGCAGCCCGTGGGGACTAGCGGGGTTCACAGATACGCAGTATTCT.

This clonotype appeared a few times. The chain joins TRBV5-1 to TRBJ2-1, with 7 bases identical to TRBD1. The germline V gene has CDR1 SGHRS and CDR2 YFSETQ. The CDR3 is made up of 13 amino acids. With 4 bases clipped from V and 7 bases from J, the junction kept 5 bases outside the gene matches. The CDR3 here is CASSRGTANEQFF. CDR3 bases: TGCGCCAGCAGCAGAGGGACAGCTAATGAGCAGTTCTTC.

This clonotype was counted between two and nine times. The V call is TRBV25-1, the J call TRBJ1-2; D uncertain. Per germline, CDR1 MGHDK and CDR2 SYGVNS. The CDR3 loop spans 12 amino acids. V lost 3 bases to trimming and J lost 8 bases, with 10 bases between them. CDR3 amino acids: CASSEINRGYTF. The CDR3 DNA reads TGTGCCAGCAGTGAGATCAACAGAGGCTACACCTTC.

The chain couples TRBV12-5 to TRBJ2-7, with D maybe TRBD1 (5 bases). The CDR3 runs 15 residues. Trimming removed 0 bases from V and 3 bases from J, with 12 bases in between. The V gene's germline CDR1 is LGHNT and CDR2 FRNRAP. CDR3 protein: CASGLVPGHFYEQYF. CDR3 DNA: TGTGCTAGTGGTTTGGTACCCGGACACTTCTACGAGCAGTACTTC.

V is TRBV5-1 and J is TRBJ1-3; 9 nucleotides line up with TRBD1. This CDR3 comprises 17 residues. Germline CDR1 and CDR2: SGHRS and YFSETQ. J lost 3 bases, V lost 1 base, and 8 bases had no gene match. CDR3 protein: CASSLRPWTGDGNTIYF. CDR3 sequence (DNA): TGCGCCAGCAGCTTGCGGCCATGGACAGGGGATGGAAACACCATATATTTT.

There are many counts of this clonotype. The chain joins TRBV7-9 to TRBJ1-1; the D is unclear. The CDR3 spans 14 residues. Germline V lookup: CDR1 SEHNR, CDR2 FQNEAQ (reference sequence). With 5 bases removed from V and 6 bases from J, the gap between germline ends came to 16 bases. CDR3 residues: CASSPQGIGAEAFF. The CDR3 DNA reads as TGTGCCAGCAGCCCTCAAGGTATTGGGGCTGAAGCTTTCTTT.

In this sample, this clonotype turned up a few times. The chain carries TRBV12-3 or TRBV12-4 and TRBJ1-5; D gene unclear. V lost 5 bases to trimming and J lost 7 bases, with 15 bases between them. This CDR3 region has 14 residues. The CDR3 reads CASSPALVGQPQHF. DNA for the CDR3: TGTGCCAGCAGTCCCGCCCTGGTCGGGCAGCCCCAGCATTTT.

This clonotype was found many times. This rearrangement joins TRBV19 to TRBJ2-4, with D hard to call. The germline V and J ends were trimmed by 7 bases and 4 bases, with 11 bases remaining between them. CDR1 and CDR2 (germline): LNHDA, SQIVND (reference sequence). This CDR3 has 13 residues. CDR3 sequence reads: CASTGRSKNIQYF. DNA for the CDR3: TGTGCCAGTACGGGCAGGTCGAAAAACATTCAGTACTTC.

This clonotype was counted between two and nine times. The chain employs TRBV20-1 and TRBJ1-1; D is perhaps TRBD1 (6 bases). Germline CDR1 is DFQATT and CDR2 is SNEGSKA (reference sequence). V was trimmed by 6 bases and J by 4 bases, leaving 12 bases between them. This CDR3 region has 12 residues. DNA for the CDR3: TGCAGTGCCCTAGGGGGACGCACTGAAGCTTTCTTT. Translating gives CSALGGRTEAFF.

This sequence joins TRBV4-2 and TRBJ2-1, with D possibly being TRBD1 or TRBD2 (5 bases each). The CDR3 covers 15 residues. Germline lookup yields CDR1 LGHNA and CDR2 YNFKEQ. Trimming shortened V by 0 bases and J by 5 bases, and 11 bases separated the two germline ends. The CDR3 sequence is CASSQDRDANNEQFF. CDR3 nucleotide sequence: TGTGCCAGCAGCCAAGACCGGGACGCCAACAATGAGCAGTTCTTC.

The chain combines TRBV6-2 or TRBV6-3 with TRBJ2-7, with 9 bases identical to TRBD2. CDR1 MNHEY and CDR2 SVGEGT come from the germline V gene. Unmatched junction bases numbered 4, after V lost 3 bases and J lost 4 bases. The CDR3 sequence is 14 residues long. CDR3 region: CASSYATSGYEQYF. The CDR3 DNA reads as TGTGCCAGCAGTTATGCGACTAGCGGATACGAGCAGTACTTC.

The rearrangement joins TRBV10-1 to TRBJ1-1, with a weak D call TRBD1 (5 bases). The CDR3 is 11 residues long. Between the trimmed V and J ends, which lost 4 bases and 11 bases, there was a span of 11 bases. From germline, CDR1 is WNHNN and CDR2 SYGVQD (reference sequence). In DNA form, the CDR3 reads TGCGCCAGCAGTGTCGGGGAGGGGGCTTTCTTT. Its protein product is CASSVGEGAFF.

V is TRBV25-1 and J is TRBJ2-1; no definite D call. The germline CDR1 and CDR2 sequences are MGHDK and SYGVNS. V lost 9 bases and J lost 2, with 14 bases in between. There are 14 residues in the CDR3. The chain's CDR3 is CASQPRATYNEQFF. The CDR3 DNA sequence: TGTGCCAGTCAGCCTCGAGCAACCTACAATGAGCAGTTCTTC.